The following is a T cell receptor beta chain sequence with its context. This sample is part of a study of T cell changes during pregnancy in multiple sclerosis. Trimming removed 6 bases from V and 0 bases from J, with 12 bases in between. CDR1 is LNHDA, CDR2 SQIVND, per germline (reference sequence). This CDR3 spans 15 amino acids. Some clones are missing from TCRdb's copy, which holds only in-frame ones; the method was immunoSEQ multiplex PCR. Among tens of thousands of clones, less than 95% were seen once, and the ten largest hold roughly 2.1%. Sequencing was performed on peripheral blood, taken in the second trimester of pregnancy. J is TRBJ2-1 and V is TRBV19, with D perhaps TRBD2 (5 bases). This sequence was found in a female donor in good health, enrolled as a control in a pregnancy study. The CDR3, as DNA: TGTGCCAGTAGCGTCCTGGGGAGCTCCTACAATGAGCAGTTCTTC. This sequence encodes CASSVLGSSYNEQFF.